This TCR beta chain was obtained from a study of early T cells in non-severe SARS-CoV-2 infection. For the study at large: Sequencing of bulk RNA from unsorted whole blood was done, without chain pairing. Study results and limitations: VDJdb matching favored anti-spike CD8 responses, missing private and CD4 specificities.

In the library, individual cDNA molecules carried attached unique molecular identifiers. TCRdb redid the calling of the 5' RACE reads with MiXCR, one entry per CDR3 protein. The repertoire has about 110,000 distinct CDR3 sequences, roughly an eighth of them found once; the top ten carry less than 3.5%. In regard to this clonotype: The antigen remains unidentified.

The V gene's germline CDR1 is SQVTM and CDR2 ANQGSEA. V lost 4 bases to trimming and J lost 4 bases; unmatched junction nucleotides: 1. This CDR3 is 13 amino acids long. The sample consisted of whole blood. The clonotype comes from an adult who was a healthcare worker with PCR-confirmed SARS-CoV-2 infection or an uninfected control (not recorded which). This chain links TRBV29-1 with TRBJ2-2, with 9 bases lining up with TRBD2. The CDR3 DNA is TGCAGCGTTGGGGGACTAGCCACCGGGGAGCTGTTTTTT. This encodes CSVGGLATGELFF.